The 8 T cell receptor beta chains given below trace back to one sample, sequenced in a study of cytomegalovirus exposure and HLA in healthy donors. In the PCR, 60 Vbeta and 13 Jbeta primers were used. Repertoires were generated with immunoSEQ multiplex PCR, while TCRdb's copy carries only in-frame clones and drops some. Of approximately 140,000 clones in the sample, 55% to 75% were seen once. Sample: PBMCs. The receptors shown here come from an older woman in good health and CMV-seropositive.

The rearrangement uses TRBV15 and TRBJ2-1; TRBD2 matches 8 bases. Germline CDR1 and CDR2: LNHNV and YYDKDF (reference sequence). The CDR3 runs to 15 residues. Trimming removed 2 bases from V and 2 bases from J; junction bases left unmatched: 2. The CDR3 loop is CATSRTLAAYNEQFF. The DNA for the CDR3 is TGTGCCACCAGCAGAACACTAGCGGCCTACAATGAGCAGTTCTTC.

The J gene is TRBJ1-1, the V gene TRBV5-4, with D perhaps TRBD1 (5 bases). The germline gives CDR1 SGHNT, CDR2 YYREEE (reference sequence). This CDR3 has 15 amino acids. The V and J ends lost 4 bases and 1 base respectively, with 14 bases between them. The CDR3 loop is CASSPAAGSNTEAFF. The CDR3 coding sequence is TGTGCCAGCAGCCCCGCGGCAGGGTCGAACACTGAAGCTTTCTTT. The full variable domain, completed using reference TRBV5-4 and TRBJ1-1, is ETGVTQSPTHLIKTRGQQVTLRCSSQSGHNTVSWYQQALGQGPQFIFQYYREEENGRGNFPPRFSGLQFPNYSSELNVNALELDDSALYLCASSPAAGSNTEAFFGQGTRLTVV.

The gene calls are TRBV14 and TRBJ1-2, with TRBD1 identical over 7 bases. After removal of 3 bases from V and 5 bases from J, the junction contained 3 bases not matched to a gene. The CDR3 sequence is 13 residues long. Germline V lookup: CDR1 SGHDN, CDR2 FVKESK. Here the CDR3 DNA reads TGTGCCAGCAGCCACGGGACAGTTTATGGCTACACCTTC. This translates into CASSHGTVYGYTF.

As DNA, the CDR3 is TGTGCCAGCACCGACGGGGTTTTTACGCAGTATTTT. Translated: CASTDGVFTQYF. The V call is TRBV6-5, the J call TRBJ2-3; D might be TRBD2 (5 bases). Trimming stripped 7 bases from V and 8 bases from J, with 13 bases between. The CDR3 covers 12 residues. CDR1 and CDR2 (germline): MNHEY, SVGAGI.

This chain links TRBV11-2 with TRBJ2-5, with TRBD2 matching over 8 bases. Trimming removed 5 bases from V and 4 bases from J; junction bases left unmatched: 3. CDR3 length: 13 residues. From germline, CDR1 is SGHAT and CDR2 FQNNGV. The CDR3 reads CASSPRGGETQYF. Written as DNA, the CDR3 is TGTGCCAGCAGCCCACGGGGGGGAGAGACCCAGTACTTC.

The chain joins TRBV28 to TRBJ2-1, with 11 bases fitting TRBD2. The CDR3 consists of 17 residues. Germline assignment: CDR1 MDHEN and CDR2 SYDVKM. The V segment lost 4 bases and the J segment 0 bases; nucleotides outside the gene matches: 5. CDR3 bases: TGTGCCAGCAGTTGGACTAGCGGGTTTTACTCCTACAATGAGCAGTTCTTC. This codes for CASSWTSGFYSYNEQFF.

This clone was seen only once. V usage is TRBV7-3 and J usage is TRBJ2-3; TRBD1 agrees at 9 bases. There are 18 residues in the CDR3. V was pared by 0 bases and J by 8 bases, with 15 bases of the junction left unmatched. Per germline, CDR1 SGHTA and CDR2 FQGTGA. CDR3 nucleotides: TGTGCCAGCAGCTTAACGGGGGTTACAGGGGGCACGGGGGGTACGCAGTATTTT. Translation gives CASSLTGVTGGTGGTQYF.

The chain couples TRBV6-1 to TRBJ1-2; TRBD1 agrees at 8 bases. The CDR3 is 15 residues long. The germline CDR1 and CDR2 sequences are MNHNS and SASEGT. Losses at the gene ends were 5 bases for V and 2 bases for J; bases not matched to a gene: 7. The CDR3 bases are TGTGCCAGCAGTAGGACAGGGCTCGGGAACTATGGCTACACCTTC. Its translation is CASSRTGLGNYGYTF.